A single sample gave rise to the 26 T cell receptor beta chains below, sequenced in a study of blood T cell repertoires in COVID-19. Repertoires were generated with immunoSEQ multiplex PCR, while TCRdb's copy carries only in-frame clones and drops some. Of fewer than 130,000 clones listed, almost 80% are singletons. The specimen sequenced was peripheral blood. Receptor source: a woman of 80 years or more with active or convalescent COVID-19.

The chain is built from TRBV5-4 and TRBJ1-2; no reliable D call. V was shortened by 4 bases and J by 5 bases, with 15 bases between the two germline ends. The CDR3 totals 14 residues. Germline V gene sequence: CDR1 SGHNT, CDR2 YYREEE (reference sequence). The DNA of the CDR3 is TGTGCCAGCAGCACGGGATCGGATTGGTATGGCTACACCTTC. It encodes CASSTGSDWYGYTF. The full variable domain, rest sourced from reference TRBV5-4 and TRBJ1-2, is ETGVTQSPTHLIKTRGQQVTLRCSSQSGHNTVSWYQQALGQGPQFIFQYYREEENGRGNFPPRFSGLQFPNYSSELNVNALELDDSALYLCASSTGSDWYGYTFGSGTRLTVV.

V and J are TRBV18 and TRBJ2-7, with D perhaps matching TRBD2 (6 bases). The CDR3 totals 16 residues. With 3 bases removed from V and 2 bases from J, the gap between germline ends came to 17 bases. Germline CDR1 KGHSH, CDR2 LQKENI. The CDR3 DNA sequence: TGTGCCAGCTCACCCCCTCAGGGCGGGACCGCCTACGAGCAGTACTTC. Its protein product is CASSPPQGGTAYEQYF.

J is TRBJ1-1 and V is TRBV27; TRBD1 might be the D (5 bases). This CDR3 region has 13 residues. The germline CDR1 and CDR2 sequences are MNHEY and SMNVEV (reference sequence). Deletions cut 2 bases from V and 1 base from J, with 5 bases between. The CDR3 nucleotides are TGTGCCAGCAGTTTAAGGGGGAACACTGAAGCTTTCTTT. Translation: CASSLRGNTEAFF.

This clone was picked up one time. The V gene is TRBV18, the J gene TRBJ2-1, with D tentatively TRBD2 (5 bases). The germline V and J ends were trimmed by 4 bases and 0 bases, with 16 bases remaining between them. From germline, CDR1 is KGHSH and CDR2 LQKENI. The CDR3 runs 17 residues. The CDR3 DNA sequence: TGTGCCAGCTCACTGACGGGTTTTGGGAGCTCCTACAATGAGCAGTTCTTC. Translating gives CASSLTGFGSSYNEQFF.

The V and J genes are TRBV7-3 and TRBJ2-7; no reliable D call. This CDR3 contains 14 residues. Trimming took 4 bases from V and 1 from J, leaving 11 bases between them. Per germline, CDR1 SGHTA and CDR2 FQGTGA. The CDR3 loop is CASSSRGSSYEQYF. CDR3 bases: TGTGCCAGCAGCTCTAGAGGTTCATCCTACGAGCAGTACTTC.

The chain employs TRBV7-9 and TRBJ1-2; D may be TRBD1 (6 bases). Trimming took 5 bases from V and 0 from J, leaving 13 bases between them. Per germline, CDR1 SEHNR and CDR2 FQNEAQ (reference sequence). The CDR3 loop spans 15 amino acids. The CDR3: CASSADRATNYGYTF. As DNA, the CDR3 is TGTGCCAGCAGCGCGGACAGAGCCACTAACTATGGCTACACCTTC.

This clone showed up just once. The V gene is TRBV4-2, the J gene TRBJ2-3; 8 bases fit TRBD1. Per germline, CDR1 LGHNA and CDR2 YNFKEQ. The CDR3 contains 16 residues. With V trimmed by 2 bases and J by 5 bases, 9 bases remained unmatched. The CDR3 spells CASSQWETGDGDTQYF. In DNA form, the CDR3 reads TGTGCCAGCAGCCAATGGGAGACAGGGGACGGAGATACGCAGTATTTT.

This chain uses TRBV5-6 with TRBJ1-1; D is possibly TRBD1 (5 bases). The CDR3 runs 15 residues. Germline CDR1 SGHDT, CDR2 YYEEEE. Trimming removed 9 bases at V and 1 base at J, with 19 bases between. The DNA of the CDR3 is TGTGCCACCGGGGGGAGTGGGGCTCAGAACACTGAAGCTTTCTTT. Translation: CATGGSGAQNTEAFF. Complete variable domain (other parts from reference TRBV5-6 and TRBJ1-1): DAGVTQSPTHLIKTRGQQVTLRCSPKSGHDTVSWYQQALGQGPQFIFQYYEEEERQRGNFPDRFSGHQFPNYSSELNVNALLLGDSALYLCATGGSGAQNTEAFFGQGTRLTVV.

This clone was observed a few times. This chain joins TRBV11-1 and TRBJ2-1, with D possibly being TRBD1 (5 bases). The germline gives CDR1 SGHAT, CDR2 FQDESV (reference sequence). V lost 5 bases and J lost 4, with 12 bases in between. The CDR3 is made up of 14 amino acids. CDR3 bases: TGTGCCAGCAGCCCCCCCCCAGGGTACAATGAGCAGTTCTTC. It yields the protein CASSPPPGYNEQFF. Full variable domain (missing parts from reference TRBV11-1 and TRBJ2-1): EAEVAQSPRYKITEKSQAVAFWCDPISGHATLYWYRQILGQGPELLVQFQDESVVDDSQLPKDRFSAERLKGVDSTLKIQPAELGDSAMYLCASSPPPGYNEQFFGPGTRLTVL.

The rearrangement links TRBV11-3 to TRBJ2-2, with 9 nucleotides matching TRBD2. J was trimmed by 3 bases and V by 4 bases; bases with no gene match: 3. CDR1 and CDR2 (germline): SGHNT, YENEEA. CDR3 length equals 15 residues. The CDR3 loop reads CASSSAGGYTGELFF. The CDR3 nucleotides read TGTGCCAGCAGCTCCGCGGGAGGGTACACCGGGGAGCTGTTTTTT.

This CDR3 is CASSFWDRGTNYGYTF. The CDR3 DNA reads as TGTGCCAGCAGCTTCTGGGACAGGGGGACGAACTATGGCTACACCTTC. The chain recombines TRBV5-6 with TRBJ1-2; 11 bases are a match to TRBD1. CDR1 is SGHDT, CDR2 YYEEEE, per germline. The length of the CDR3 is 16 residues. J gave up 2 bases and V 2 bases, and 5 bases lay outside the gene matches.

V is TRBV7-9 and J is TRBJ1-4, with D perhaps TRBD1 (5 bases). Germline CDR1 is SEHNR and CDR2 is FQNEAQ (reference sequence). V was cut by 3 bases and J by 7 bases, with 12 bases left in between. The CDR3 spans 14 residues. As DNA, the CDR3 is TGTGCCAGCAGCTTTGGCAGGGCCCCTGAAAAACTGTTTTTT. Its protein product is CASSFGRAPEKLFF.

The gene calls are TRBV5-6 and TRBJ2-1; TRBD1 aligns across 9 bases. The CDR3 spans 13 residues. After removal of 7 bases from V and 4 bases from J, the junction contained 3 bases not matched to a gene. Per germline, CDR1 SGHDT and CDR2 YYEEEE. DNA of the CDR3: TGTGCCAGCGCGGGACAGGGTTACAATGAGCAGTTCTTC. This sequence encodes CASAGQGYNEQFF.

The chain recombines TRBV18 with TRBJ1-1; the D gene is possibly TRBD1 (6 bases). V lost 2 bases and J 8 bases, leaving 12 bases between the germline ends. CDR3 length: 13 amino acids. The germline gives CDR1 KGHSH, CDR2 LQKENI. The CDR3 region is CASSPNSQGEAFF. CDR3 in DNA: TGTGCCAGCTCACCAAACTCACAGGGCGAAGCTTTCTTT. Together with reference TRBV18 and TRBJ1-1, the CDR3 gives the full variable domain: NAGVMQNPRHLVRRRGQEARLRCSPMKGHSHVYWYRQLPEEGLKFMVYLQKENIIDESGMPKERFSAEFPKEGPSILRIQQVVRGDSAAYFCASSPNSQGEAFFGQGTRLTVV.

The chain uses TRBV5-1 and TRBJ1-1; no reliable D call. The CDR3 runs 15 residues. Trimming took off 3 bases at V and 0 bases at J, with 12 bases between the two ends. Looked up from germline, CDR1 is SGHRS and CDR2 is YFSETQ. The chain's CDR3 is CASSSGGLLNTEAFF. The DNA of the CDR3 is TGCGCCAGCAGCTCGGGAGGACTCCTGAACACTGAAGCTTTCTTT.

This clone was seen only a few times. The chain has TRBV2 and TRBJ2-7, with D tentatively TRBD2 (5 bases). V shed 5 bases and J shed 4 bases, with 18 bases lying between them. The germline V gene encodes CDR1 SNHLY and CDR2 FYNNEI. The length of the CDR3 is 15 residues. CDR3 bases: TGTGCCAGCAGTTCGGACGGAGGTCTGGGGTACGAGCAGTACTTC. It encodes CASSSDGGLGYEQYF.

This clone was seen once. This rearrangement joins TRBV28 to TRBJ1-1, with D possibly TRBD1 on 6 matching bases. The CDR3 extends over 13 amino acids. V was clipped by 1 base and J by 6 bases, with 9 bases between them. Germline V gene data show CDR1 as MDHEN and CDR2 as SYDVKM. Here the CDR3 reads CASSLYRVSEAFF. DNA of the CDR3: TGTGCCAGCAGTTTATACAGGGTATCTGAAGCTTTCTTT.

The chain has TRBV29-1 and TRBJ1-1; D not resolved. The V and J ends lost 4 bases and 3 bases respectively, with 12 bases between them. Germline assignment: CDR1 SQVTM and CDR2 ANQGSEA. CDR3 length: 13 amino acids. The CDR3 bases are TGCAGCGTTGTATATCGGGTTTACACTGAAGCTTTCTTT. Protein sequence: CSVVYRVYTEAFF.

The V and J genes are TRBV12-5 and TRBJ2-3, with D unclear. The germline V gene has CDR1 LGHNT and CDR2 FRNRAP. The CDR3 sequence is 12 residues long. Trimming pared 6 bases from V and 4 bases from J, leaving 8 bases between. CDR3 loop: CASGVRSDTQYF. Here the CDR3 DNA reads TGTGCTAGTGGGGTGCGCTCAGATACGCAGTATTTT.

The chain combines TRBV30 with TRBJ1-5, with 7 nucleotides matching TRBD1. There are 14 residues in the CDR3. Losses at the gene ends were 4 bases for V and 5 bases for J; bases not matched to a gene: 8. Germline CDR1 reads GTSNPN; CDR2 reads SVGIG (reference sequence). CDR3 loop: CAWTVQGKDQPQHF. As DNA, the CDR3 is TGTGCCTGGACCGTACAGGGGAAAGATCAGCCCCAGCATTTT.

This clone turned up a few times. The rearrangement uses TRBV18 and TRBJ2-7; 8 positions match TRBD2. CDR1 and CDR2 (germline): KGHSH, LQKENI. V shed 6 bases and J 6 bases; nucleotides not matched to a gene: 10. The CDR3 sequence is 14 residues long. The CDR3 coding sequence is TGTGCCAGCTCGTCCCTAGCGGGTGAAGGCGAGCAGTACTTC. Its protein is CASSSLAGEGEQYF.

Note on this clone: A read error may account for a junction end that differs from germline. The CDR3 coding sequence is TGTGCCAGCAGTTACATGCTAGCGGGAGGGACAGGTACGCAGTATTTT. Protein: CASSYMLAGGTGTQYF. The rearrangement links TRBV6-2 or TRBV6-3 to TRBJ2-3; 12 bases are shared with TRBD2. The CDR3 is 16 amino acids. In germline, CDR1 is MNHEY, CDR2 SVGEGT.

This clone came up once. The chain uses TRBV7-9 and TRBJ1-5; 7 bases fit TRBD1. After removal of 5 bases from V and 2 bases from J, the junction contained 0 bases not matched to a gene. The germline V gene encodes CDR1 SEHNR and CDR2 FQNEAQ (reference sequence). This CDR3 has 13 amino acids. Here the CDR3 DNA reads TGTGCCAGCAGCACAGGGGGCAATCAGCCCCAGCATTTT. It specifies CASSTGGNQPQHF.

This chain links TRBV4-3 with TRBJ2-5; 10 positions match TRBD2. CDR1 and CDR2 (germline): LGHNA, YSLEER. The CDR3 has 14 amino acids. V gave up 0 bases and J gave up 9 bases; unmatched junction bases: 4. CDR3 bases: TGCGCCAGCAGCCAAGATTGGCTAGCGGGAGCCCAGTACTTC. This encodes CASSQDWLAGAQYF.

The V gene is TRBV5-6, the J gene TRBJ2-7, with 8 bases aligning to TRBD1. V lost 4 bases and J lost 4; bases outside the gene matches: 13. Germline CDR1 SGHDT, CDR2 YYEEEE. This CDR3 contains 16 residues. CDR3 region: CASSARRTGLVYEQYF. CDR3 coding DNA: TGTGCCAGCAGCGCCCGACGGACAGGGCTAGTGTACGAGCAGTACTTC.

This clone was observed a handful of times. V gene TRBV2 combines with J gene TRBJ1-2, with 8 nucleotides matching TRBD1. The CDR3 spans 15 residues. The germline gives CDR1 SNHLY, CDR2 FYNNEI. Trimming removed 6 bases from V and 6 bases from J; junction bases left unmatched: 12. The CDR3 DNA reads TGTGCCAGCAGCGGTGAACAGGGGACAGGCGATGGCTACACCTTC. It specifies CASSGEQGTGDGYTF.